This T cell receptor beta chain was identified in a study of blood T cell repertoires in COVID-19. Some clones are missing from TCRdb's copy, which holds only in-frame ones; the method was immunoSEQ multiplex PCR. The data contain about 270,000 clones, around nine tenths of them singletons. CDR1 and CDR2 (germline): MNHEY, SMNVEV (reference sequence). The length of the CDR3 is 14 residues. The V gene lost 6 bases and the J gene lost 2 bases, with 14 bases spanning the gap. The TCR was taken from a woman aged 70-85 years with COVID-19, enrolled during active disease. Specimen: peripheral blood. The V gene is TRBV27, the J gene TRBJ2-7; possible D gene TRBD2, 6 bases. The CDR3 loop reads CASRVRWGAYEQYF. CDR3 coding DNA: TGTGCCAGCAGGGTCCGTTGGGGGGCCTACGAGCAGTACTTC.